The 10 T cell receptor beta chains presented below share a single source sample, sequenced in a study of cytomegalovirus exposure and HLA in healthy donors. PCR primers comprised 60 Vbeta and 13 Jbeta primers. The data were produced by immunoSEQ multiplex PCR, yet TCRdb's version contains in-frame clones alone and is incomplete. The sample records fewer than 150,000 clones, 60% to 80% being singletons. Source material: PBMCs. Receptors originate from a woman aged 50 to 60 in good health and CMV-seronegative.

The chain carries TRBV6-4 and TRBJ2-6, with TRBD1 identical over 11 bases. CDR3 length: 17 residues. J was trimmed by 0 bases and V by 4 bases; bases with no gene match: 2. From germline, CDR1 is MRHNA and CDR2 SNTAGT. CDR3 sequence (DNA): TGTGCCAGCAGTGGGACAGGGGGCCACTCTGGGGCCAACGTCCTGACTTTC. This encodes CASSGTGGHSGANVLTF.

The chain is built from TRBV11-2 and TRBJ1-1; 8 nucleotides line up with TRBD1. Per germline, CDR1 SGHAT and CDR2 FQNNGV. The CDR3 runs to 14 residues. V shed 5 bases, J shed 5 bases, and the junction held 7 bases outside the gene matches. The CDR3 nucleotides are TGTGCCAGCAGCACACGGACAGGGTTAACTGAAGCTTTCTTT. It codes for CASSTRTGLTEAFF. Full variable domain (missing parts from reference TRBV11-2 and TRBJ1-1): EAGVAQSPRYKIIEKRQSVAFWCNPISGHATLYWYQQILGQGPKLLIQFQNNGVVDDSQLPKDRFSAERLKGVDSTLKIQPAKLEDSAVYLCASSTRTGLTEAFFGQGTRLTVV.

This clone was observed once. CDR3 DNA sequence: TGTGCCTGGAGTAGACAGAAACTAGCGGGGGGCCCGGACACCGGGGAGCTGTTTTTT. It encodes CAWSRQKLAGGPDTGELFF. This chain links TRBV30 with TRBJ2-2, with 12 bases identical to TRBD2. The CDR3 covers 19 residues. Trimming removed 2 bases from V and 3 bases from J; junction bases left unmatched: 13. Germline CDR1 is GTSNPN and CDR2 is SVGIG (reference sequence).

Here the CDR3 DNA reads TGTGCCAGCAGCCAAACTGGAAACACCATATATTTT. The encoded protein is CASSQTGNTIYF. The rearrangement joins TRBV7-9 to TRBJ1-3; D unclear. V was trimmed by 5 bases and J by 2 bases, leaving 4 bases between them. The germline CDR1 and CDR2 sequences are SEHNR and FQNEAQ (reference sequence). This CDR3 contains 12 residues.

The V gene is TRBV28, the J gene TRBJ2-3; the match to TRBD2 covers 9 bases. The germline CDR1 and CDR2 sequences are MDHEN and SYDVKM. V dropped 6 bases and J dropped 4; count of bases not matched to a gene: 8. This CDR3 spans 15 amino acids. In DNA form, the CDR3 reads TGTGCCAGCAGCTCGACTAGCGGCAATGCAGATACGCAGTATTTT. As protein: CASSSTSGNADTQYF.

The CDR3 nucleotides are TGTGCCAGCAGGATAGACAGGGGTTATGGCTACACCTTC. Its translation is CASRIDRGYGYTF. V and J are TRBV6-5 and TRBJ1-2; 8 bases map to TRBD1. CDR1 is MNHEY and CDR2 is SVGAGI in the germline V gene. CDR3 length equals 13 residues. V gave up 6 bases and J gave up 5 bases; unmatched junction bases: 5.

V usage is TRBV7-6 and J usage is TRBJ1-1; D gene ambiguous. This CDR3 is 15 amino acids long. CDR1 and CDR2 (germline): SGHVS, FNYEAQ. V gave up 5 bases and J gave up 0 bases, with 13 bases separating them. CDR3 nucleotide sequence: TGTGCCAGCAGCCCCGGGAAAGGAATGAACACTGAAGCTTTCTTT. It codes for CASSPGKGMNTEAFF.

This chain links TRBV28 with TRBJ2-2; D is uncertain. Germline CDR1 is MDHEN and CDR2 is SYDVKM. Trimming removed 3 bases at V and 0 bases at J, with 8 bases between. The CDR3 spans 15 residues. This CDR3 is CASSFWQANTGELFF. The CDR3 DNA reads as TGTGCCAGCAGTTTTTGGCAGGCGAACACCGGGGAGCTGTTTTTT. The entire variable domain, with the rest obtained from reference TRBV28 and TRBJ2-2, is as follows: DVKVTQSSRYLVKRTGEKVFLECVQDMDHENMFWYRQDPGLGLRLIYFSYDVKMKEKGDIPEGYSVSREKKERFSLILESASTNQTSMYLCASSFWQANTGELFFGEGSRLTVL.

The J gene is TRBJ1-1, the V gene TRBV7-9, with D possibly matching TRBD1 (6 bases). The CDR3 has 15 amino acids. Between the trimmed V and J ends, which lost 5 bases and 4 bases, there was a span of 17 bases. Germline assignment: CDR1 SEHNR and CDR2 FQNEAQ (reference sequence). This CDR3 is CASSPNFGQLTEAFF. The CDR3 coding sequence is TGTGCCAGCAGCCCGAACTTCGGACAGCTCACTGAAGCTTTCTTT.

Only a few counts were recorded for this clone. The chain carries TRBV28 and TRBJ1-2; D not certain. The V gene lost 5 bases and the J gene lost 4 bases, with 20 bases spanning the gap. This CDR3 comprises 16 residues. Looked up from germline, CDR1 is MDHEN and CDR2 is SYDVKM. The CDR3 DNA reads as TGTGCCAGCAGTCCGGCTGGAGGTGGGGTTGTCTATGGCTACACCTTC. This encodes CASSPAGGGVVYGYTF.